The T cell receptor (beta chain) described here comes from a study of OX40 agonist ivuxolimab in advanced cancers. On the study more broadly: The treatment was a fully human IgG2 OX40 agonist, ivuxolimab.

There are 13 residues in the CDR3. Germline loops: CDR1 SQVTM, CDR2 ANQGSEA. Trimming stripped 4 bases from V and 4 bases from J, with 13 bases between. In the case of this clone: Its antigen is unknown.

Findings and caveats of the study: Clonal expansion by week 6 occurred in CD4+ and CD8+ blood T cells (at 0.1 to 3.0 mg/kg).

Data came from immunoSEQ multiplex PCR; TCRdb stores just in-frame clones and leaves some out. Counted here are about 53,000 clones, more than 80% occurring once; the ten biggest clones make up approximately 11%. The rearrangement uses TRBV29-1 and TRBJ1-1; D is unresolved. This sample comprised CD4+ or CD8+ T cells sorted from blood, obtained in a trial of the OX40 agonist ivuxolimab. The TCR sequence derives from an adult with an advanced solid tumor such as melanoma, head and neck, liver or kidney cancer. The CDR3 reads CSVVGVVGTEAFF. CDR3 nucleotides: TGCAGCGTTGTCGGGGTGGTTGGCACTGAAGCTTTCTTT.